Each of the 16 T cell receptor beta chains below was sequenced from the same sample in a study of post-analysis software for immune sequencing data. Whole-study findings and limits: Patients carried 5 or 6 TRBV segments more frequently than controls did, and TRBV5-6, TRBV5-1 and TRBV20-1 were among them.

cDNA libraries for TCR beta contained unique molecular identifiers. Via MiXCR, TCRdb re-called the PCR reads, giving one row per CDR3 protein. Of hundreds of thousands of distinct CDR3 sequences in the sample, approximately 60% are singletons; the top ten hold over 9%. Their target antigens are unknown. The material sequenced was blood. These TCRs come from a girl aged 2 to 10 with multiple sclerosis.

For the CDR3, the DNA is TGCAGTGCTATCCCGGGACAGTCAGCCAAAAACATTCAGTACTTC. Encoded protein: CSAIPGQSAKNIQYF. The rearrangement joins TRBV20-1 to TRBJ2-4, with 7 bases fitting TRBD1. Germline CDR1 reads DFQATT; CDR2 reads SNEGSKA (reference sequence). CDR3 length: 15 amino acids. The V segment lost 4 bases and the J segment 0 bases; nucleotides outside the gene matches: 6.

The V call is TRBV29-1, the J call TRBJ1-1, with 7 bases matching TRBD1. With 3 bases clipped from V and 4 bases from J, the junction kept 11 bases outside the gene matches. This CDR3 is 15 amino acids long. Germline V gene sequence: CDR1 SQVTM, CDR2 ANQGSEA. The DNA of the CDR3 is TGCAGCGTTGATAATCCTACAGGGGCGAGCACTGAAGCTTTCTTT. It is translated as CSVDNPTGASTEAFF.

The chain is built from TRBV14 and TRBJ1-2; unclear D gene. Between the trimmed V and J ends, which lost 3 bases and 3 bases, there was a span of 11 bases. The length of the CDR3 is 14 residues. Looked up from germline, CDR1 is SGHDN and CDR2 is FVKESK. CDR3 sequence reads: CASSHNVTYYGYTF. The CDR3 coding sequence is TGTGCCAGCAGCCACAACGTCACTTACTATGGCTACACCTTC.

The gene calls are TRBV29-1 and TRBJ2-1, with 11 bases fitting TRBD1. The V gene end was trimmed by 4 bases and the J gene end by 6 bases; junction bases not matched to a gene: 5. Germline V gene lookup returns CDR1 SQVTM and CDR2 ANQGSEA. This CDR3 has 14 residues. The CDR3 bases are TGCAGCGTTGGGAGAGGGACAGGGGGCAATGAGCAGTTCTTC. The encoded protein is CSVGRGTGGNEQFF.

The rearrangement uses TRBV12-3 or TRBV12-4 and TRBJ1-3; 7 bases are a match to TRBD1. V shed 6 bases and J 0 bases; nucleotides not matched to a gene: 5. The CDR3 is 15 residues long. The CDR3 loop is CASRGQSTSGNTIYF. The DNA of the CDR3 is TGTGCCAGCAGGGGACAGTCTACCTCTGGAAACACCATATATTTT.

This chain links TRBV30 with TRBJ2-3; tentatively, D is TRBD2 (5 bases). Germline CDR1 and CDR2: GTSNPN and SVGIG (reference sequence). Trimming left V 0 bases short and J 7 bases short, with 11 bases between. This CDR3 is built from 13 residues. The CDR3 loop is CAWSVRGFNTQYF. CDR3 nucleotide sequence: TGTGCCTGGAGTGTACGGGGATTTAATACGCAGTATTTT.

This clonotype occurred a few times. The chain carries TRBV29-1 and TRBJ2-4; weak D call: TRBD2 (5 bases). The CDR3 loop spans 14 amino acids. The ends were cut back, 0 bases at V and 7 bases at J, with 13 bases in the middle. Germline V gene lookup returns CDR1 SQVTM and CDR2 ANQGSEA. The CDR3 reads CSVEDLASQNIQYF. DNA for the CDR3: TGCAGCGTTGAAGATCTAGCTAGCCAGAACATTCAGTACTTC.

Concerning this clonotype itself: A junction boundary mismatches the germline segment, possibly from a read error. The chain links TRBV7-2 to TRBJ2-3; 12 positions match TRBD2. The CDR3 sequence is 16 residues long. From germline, CDR1 is SGHTA and CDR2 FQGNSA. The CDR3 DNA follows: TGCGCCAGCAGCTTGGCTAGCGGGGGGGCCACAGATACGCAGTATTTT. Translated: CASSLASGGATDTQYF.

J is TRBJ2-1 and V is TRBV4-3; D is tentatively TRBD1 or TRBD2 (5 bases each). This CDR3 contains 15 residues. Trimming cost V 4 bases and J 4 bases, with 14 bases left between them. CDR1 LGHNA and CDR2 YSLEER come from the germline V gene. This chain's CDR3 is CASSPILGPYNEQFF. The CDR3 DNA reads as TGCGCCAGCAGCCCTATATTGGGACCATACAATGAGCAGTTCTTC.

This clonotype was seen only a few times. The chain combines TRBV7-9 with TRBJ2-1; the D call may be TRBD1 or TRBD2 (5 bases each). In germline, CDR1 is SEHNR, CDR2 FQNEAQ (reference sequence). The CDR3 is 16 amino acids. V dropped 0 bases and J dropped 3 bases, with 12 bases sitting between them. CDR3: CASSLALGPDYNEQFF. CDR3 DNA: TGTGCCAGCAGCTTAGCCCTGGGACCGGACTACAATGAGCAGTTCTTC.

This clonotype was found a few times. This may stem from a read error, because a much larger clone lies one nucleotide away. The rearrangement joins TRBV20-1 to TRBJ2-4; 8 bases are shared with TRBD2. Judging by the DNA end, TRBJ2-7 fits better; the J call may be wrong. Germline CDR1 reads DFQATT; CDR2 reads SNEGSKA (reference sequence). The CDR3 sequence is 15 residues long. In DNA, the CDR3 is TGCAGTGCTAGAGATATCCAGCGGGAGCACTACGAGCAGTACTTC. Its protein product is CSARDIQREHYEQYF.

This clonotype was seen only a few times. The chain uses TRBV10-3 and TRBJ2-6; D remains unclear. CDR1 is ENHRY and CDR2 is SYGVKD in the germline V gene. The CDR3 length is 15 residues. V was pared by 8 bases and J by 1 base, with 12 bases between. CDR3 loop: CAILSERSGANVLTF. CDR3 nucleotide sequence: TGTGCCATCCTCTCGGAAAGATCTGGGGCCAACGTCCTGACTTTC.

This clonotype was picked up many times. This chain joins TRBV11-2 and TRBJ2-5, with D perhaps TRBD1 or TRBD2 (5 bases each). The CDR3 has 15 amino acids. The germline V gene encodes CDR1 SGHAT and CDR2 FQNNGV. Deletions cut 1 base from V and 7 bases from J, with 16 bases between. The CDR3 nucleotides read TGTGCCAGCAGCTTAGGGACGACAGCTGGGGGGACCCAGTACTTC. Encoded protein: CASSLGTTAGGTQYF.

This clonotype was seen more than once but under ten times. The rearrangement uses TRBV5-1 and TRBJ2-5, with 10 nucleotides matching TRBD2. CDR1 is SGHRS, CDR2 YFSETQ, per germline. J lost 2 bases, V lost 1 base, and 2 bases had no gene match. The length of the CDR3 is 15 residues. The CDR3 loop is CASSLSGGGQETQYF. The CDR3 DNA sequence: TGCGCCAGCAGCTTGAGCGGGGGGGGTCAAGAGACCCAGTACTTC.

This clonotype was seen more than once but under ten times. The chain recombines TRBV5-8 with TRBJ2-3, with D possibly called TRBD1 or TRBD2 (5 bases each). The CDR3 length is 17 residues. V was trimmed by 3 bases and J by 7 bases, leaving 24 bases between them. CDR1 is SGHTS and CDR2 is YDEGEE in the germline V gene. The CDR3 protein is CASSSEGSGPVSNTQYF. The CDR3, as DNA: TGTGCCAGCAGCTCGGAAGGCTCGGGACCCGTCTCCAATACGCAGTATTTT.

V usage is TRBV5-6 and J usage is TRBJ2-1, with a possible D match to TRBD2 (7 bases). CDR3 length equals 15 residues. In germline, CDR1 is SGHDT, CDR2 YYEEEE. V lost 2 bases and J 6 bases, leaving 15 bases between the germline ends. This CDR3 reads CASSFRGGTFNEQFF. The CDR3 nucleotides read TGTGCCAGCAGCTTCAGGGGAGGGACATTCAATGAGCAGTTCTTC.